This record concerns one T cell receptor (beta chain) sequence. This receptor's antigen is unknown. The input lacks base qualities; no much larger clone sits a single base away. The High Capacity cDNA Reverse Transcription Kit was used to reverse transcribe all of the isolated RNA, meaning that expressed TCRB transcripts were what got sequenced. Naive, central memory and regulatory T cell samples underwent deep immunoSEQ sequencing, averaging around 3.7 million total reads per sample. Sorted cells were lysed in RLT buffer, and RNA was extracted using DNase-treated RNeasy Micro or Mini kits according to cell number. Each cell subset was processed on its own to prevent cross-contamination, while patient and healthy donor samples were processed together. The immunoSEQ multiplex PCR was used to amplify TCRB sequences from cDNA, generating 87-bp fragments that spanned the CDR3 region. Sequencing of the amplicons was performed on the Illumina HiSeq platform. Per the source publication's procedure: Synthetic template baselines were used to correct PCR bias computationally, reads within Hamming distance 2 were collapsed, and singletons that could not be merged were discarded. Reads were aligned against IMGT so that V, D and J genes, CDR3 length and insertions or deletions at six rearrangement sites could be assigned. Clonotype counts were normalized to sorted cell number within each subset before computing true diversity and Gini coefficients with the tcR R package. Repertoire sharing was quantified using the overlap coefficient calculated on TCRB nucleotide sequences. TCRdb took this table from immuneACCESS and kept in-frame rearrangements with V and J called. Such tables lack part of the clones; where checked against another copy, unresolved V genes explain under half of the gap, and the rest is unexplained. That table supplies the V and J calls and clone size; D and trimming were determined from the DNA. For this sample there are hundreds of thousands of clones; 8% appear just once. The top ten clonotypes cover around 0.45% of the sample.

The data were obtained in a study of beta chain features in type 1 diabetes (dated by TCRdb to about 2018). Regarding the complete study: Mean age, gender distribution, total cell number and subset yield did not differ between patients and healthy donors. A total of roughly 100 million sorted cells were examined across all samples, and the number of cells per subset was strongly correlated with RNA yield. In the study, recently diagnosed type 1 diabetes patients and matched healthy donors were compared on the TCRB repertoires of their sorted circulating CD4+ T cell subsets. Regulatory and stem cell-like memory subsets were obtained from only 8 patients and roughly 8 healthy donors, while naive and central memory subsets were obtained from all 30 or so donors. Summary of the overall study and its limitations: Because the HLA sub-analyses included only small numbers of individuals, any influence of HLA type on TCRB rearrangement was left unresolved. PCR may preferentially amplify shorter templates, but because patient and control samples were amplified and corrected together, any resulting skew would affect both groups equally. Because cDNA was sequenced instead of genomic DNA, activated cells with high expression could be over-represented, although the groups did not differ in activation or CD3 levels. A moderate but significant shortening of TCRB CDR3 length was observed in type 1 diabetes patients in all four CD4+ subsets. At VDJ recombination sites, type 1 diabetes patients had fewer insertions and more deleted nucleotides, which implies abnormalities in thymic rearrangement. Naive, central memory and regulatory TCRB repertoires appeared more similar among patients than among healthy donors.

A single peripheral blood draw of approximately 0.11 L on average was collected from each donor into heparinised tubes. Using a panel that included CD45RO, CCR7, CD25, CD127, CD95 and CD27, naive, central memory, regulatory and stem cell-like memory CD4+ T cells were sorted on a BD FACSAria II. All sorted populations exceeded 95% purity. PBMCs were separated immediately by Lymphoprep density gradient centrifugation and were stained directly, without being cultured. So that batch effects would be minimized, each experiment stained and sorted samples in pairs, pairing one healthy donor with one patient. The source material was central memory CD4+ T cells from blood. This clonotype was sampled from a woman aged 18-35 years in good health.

The CDR3 region: CASPRARGLGEQFF. The DNA sequence reads TGTGCCAGCCCCCGGGCGCGCGGCCTGGGTGAGCAGTTCTTC. The chain was built from TRBV2 and TRBJ2-1; the D gene lacks a confident call. Reading the germline V gene gives CDR1 SNHLY and CDR2 FYNNEI. From its cysteine to its phenylalanine, the CDR3 spans 14 amino acids. This entry keeps only the CDR3 DNA: 42 bases, framed from base 1. The V end loses 8 bases and the J end loses 9 bases, and a stretch of 20 bases separates them.